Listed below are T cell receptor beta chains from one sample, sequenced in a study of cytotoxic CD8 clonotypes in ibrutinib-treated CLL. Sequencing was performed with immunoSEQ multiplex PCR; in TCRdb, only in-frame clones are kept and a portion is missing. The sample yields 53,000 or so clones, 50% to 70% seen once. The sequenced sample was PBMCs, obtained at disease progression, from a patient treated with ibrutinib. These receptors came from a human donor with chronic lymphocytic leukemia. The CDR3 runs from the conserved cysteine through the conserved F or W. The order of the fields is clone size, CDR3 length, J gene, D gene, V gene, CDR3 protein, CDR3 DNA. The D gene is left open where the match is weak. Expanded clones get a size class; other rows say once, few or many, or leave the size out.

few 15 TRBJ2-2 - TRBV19 CASIQSRGYTGELFF TGTGCCAGTATCCAATCCAGGGGTTACACCGGGGAGCTGTTTTTT
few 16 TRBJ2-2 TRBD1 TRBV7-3 CASSTRGTGVSGELFF TGTGCCAGCAGCACTAGAGGGACAGGGGTCAGCGGGGAGCTGTTTTTT
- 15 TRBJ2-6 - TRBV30 CAWSGQSSGANVLTF TGTGCCTGGAGCGGACAAAGCTCTGGGGCCAACGTCCTGACTTTC
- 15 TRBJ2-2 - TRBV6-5 CASSTFGSSTGELFF TGTGCCAGCAGTACCTTTGGGTCCAGCACCGGGGAGCTGTTTTTT
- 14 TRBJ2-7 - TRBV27 CASSPRRGVGEQYF TGTGCCAGCAGTCCCCGGAGGGGAGTCGGCGAGCAGTACTTC
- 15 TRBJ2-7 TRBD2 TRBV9 CASSPSGLSSYEQYF TGTGCCAGCAGCCCTAGCGGGCTGAGCTCCTACGAGCAGTACTTC
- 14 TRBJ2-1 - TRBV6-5 CASSQYTGNAGQFF TGTGCCAGCAGTCAGTATACAGGGAATGCGGGGCAGTTCTTC
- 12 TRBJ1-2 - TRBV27 CASSLGGGGYTF TGTGCCAGCAGTTTAGGGGGTGGAGGCTACACCTTC
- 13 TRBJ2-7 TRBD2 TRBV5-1 CASSPSGSYEQYF TGCGCCAGCAGCCCTAGCGGGAGCTACGAGCAGTACTTC
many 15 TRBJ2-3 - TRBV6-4 CASSDSGGATDTQYF TGTGCCAGCAGTGACTCTGGGGGGGCCACAGATACGCAGTATTTT
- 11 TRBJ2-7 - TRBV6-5 CASRNNYEQYF TGTGCCAGCAGAAATAATTACGAGCAGTACTTC
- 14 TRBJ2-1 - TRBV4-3 CASSQVNSPNEQFF TGCGCCAGCAGCCAAGTGAACAGTCCCAATGAGCAGTTCTTC
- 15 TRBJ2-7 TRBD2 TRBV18 CASSSTSGRSYEQYF TGTGCCAGCTCATCCACTAGCGGGAGATCCTACGAGCAGTACTTC
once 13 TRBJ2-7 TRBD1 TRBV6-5 CASRRDRAYEQYF TGTGCCAGCAGACGGGACAGGGCCTACGAGCAGTACTTC
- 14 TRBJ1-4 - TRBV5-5 CASSLEGLGEKLFF TGTGCCAGCAGCTTGGAAGGGTTAGGCGAAAAACTGTTTTTT
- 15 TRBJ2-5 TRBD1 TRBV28 CASSFYDRGKETQYF TGTGCCAGCAGTTTCTACGACAGGGGTAAAGAGACCCAGTACTTC
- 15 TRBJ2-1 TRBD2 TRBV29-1 CSVYSSGMTYNEQFF TGCAGCGTGTACTCTAGCGGGATGACCTACAATGAGCAGTTCTTC
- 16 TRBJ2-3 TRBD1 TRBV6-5 CASSYQQGGSTDTQYF TGTGCCAGCAGTTACCAACAGGGGGGAAGCACAGATACGCAGTATTTT
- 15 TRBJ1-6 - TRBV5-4 CASKAGTLGGSPLHF TGTGCCAGCAAGGCCGGGACCCTGGGAGGTTCACCCCTCCACTTT
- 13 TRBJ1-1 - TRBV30 CAWSVAGNTEAFF TGTGCCTGGAGTGTAGCGGGAAACACTGAAGCTTTCTTT
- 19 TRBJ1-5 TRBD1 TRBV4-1 CASSQDPRRGQGPWQPQHF TGCGCCAGCAGCCAAGATCCTCGTCGTGGACAGGGCCCCTGGCAGCCCCAGCATTTT
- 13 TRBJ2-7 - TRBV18 CASSPGTSYEQYF TGTGCCAGCTCGCCAGGGACCTCCTACGAGCAGTACTTC
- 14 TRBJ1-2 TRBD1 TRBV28 CASGYRGRAVGYTF TGTGCCAGCGGGTACAGGGGGCGGGCGGTTGGCTACACCTTC
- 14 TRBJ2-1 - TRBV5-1 CASSFRSGYNEQFF TGCGCCAGCAGCTTCCGTTCCGGGTACAATGAGCAGTTCTTC
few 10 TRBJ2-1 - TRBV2 CARSYNEQFF TGTGCCAGATCCTACAATGAGCAGTTCTTC
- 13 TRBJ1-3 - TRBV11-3 CASSLLSGNTIYF TGTGCCAGCAGCTTATTATCGGGAAACACCATATATTTT
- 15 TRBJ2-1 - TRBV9 CASSVGLDIYNEQFF TGTGCCAGCAGCGTAGGACTAGATATTTACAATGAGCAGTTCTTC
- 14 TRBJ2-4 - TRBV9 CASSAGTAKNIQYF TGTGCCAGCAGCGCCGGGACAGCCAAAAACATTCAGTACTTC
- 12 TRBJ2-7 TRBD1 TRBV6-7 CASSPGTEKQYF TGTGCCAGCAGCCCGGGGACAGAAAAGCAGTACTTC
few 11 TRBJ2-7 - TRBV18 CASSPMYEQYF TGTGCCAGCTCACCAATGTACGAGCAGTACTTC
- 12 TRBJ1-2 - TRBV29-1 CSVEGRIGGYTF TGCAGCGTTGAAGGCAGGATTGGCGGCTACACCTTC
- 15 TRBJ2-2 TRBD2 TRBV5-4 CASSSAGGITGELFF TGTGCCAGCAGCTCAGCGGGGGGGATTACCGGGGAGCTGTTTTTT
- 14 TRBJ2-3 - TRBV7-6 CASSLRQVADTQYF TGTGCCAGCAGCTTAAGGCAGGTTGCAGATACGCAGTATTTT
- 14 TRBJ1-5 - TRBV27 CASSLVGFNQPQHF TGTGCCAGCAGTTTAGTGGGATTCAATCAGCCCCAGCATTTT
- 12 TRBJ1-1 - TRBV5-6 CASSLGDTEAFF TGTGCCAGCAGCTTGGGTGACACTGAAGCTTTCTTT
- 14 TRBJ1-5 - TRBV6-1 CATTKGEGNQPQHF TGTGCCACCACCAAGGGGGAAGGCAATCAGCCCCAGCATTTT
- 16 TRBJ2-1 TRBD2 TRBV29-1 CSVAYVGGGAYNEQFF TGCAGCGTTGCTTATGTTGGCGGGGGGGCCTACAATGAGCAGTTCTTC
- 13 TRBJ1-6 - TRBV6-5 CASLGLGGSPLHF TGTGCCAGCTTGGGCTTGGGCGGTTCACCCCTCCACTTT
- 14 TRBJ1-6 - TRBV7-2 CASRQAGEDSPLHF TGTGCCAGCAGGCAGGCGGGGGAGGATTCACCCCTCCACTTT
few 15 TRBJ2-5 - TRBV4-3 CASTRGIDKGETQYF TGCGCCAGCACCCGGGGAATAGACAAGGGGGAGACCCAGTACTTC
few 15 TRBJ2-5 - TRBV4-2 CASSQERFSDETQYF TGTGCCAGCAGCCAAGAGAGGTTCAGCGACGAGACCCAGTACTTC
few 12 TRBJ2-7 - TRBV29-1 CSVEDLTEEQYF TGCAGCGTTGAAGATCTGACAGAAGAGCAGTACTTC
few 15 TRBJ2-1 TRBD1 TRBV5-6 CASSPLRDRADEQFF TGTGCCAGCAGCCCGCTCCGGGACAGGGCCGATGAGCAGTTCTTC
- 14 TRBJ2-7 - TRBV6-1 CASIRGHNSYEQYF TGTGCCAGCATTCGGGGACATAACTCCTACGAGCAGTACTTC
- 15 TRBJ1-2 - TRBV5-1 CASSSQAGSGYGYTF TGCGCCAGCAGCTCCCAAGCCGGGTCCGGCTATGGCTACACCTTC
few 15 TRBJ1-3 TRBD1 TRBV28 CASTYTGVAGNTIYF TGTGCCAGCACCTATACAGGGGTAGCGGGAAACACCATATATTTT
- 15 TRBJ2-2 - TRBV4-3 CASSPLDTNTGELFF TGCGCCAGCAGCCCCCTAGACACGAACACCGGGGAGCTGTTTTTT
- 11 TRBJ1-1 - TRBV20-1 CSAMLNTEAFF TGCAGTGCAATGTTGAACACTGAAGCTTTCTTT
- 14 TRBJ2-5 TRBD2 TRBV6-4 CASSAGLFQETQYF TGTGCCAGCAGTGCGGGACTATTCCAAGAGACCCAGTACTTC
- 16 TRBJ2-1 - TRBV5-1 CASSLGRPFPYNEQFF TGCGCCAGCAGCTTGGGACGGCCTTTCCCCTACAATGAGCAGTTCTTC
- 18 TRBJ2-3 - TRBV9 CASSVDFEVGLGTDTQYF TGTGCCAGCAGCGTAGATTTTGAGGTGGGGCTTGGCACAGATACGCAGTATTTT
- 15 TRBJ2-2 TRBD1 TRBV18 CASSPRQGDTGELFF TGTGCCAGCTCACCGAGACAGGGGGACACCGGGGAGCTGTTTTTT
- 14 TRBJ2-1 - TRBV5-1 CASSLTGGYNEQFF TGCGCCAGCAGCTTAACAGGCGGATACAATGAGCAGTTCTTC
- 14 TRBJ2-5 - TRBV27 CASSPAGPAETQYF TGTGCCAGCAGTCCCGCAGGACCTGCGGAGACCCAGTACTTC
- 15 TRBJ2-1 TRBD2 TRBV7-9 CASSQLAGVGNEQFF TGTGCCAGCAGCCAACTAGCGGGAGTGGGTAATGAGCAGTTCTTC